Presented here are 29 T cell receptor beta chains from one specimen sequenced in a study of B cell selection in AIRE deficiency. The assay was immunoSEQ multiplex PCR, and TCRdb's table has in-frame clones only and misses some. Of some 24,000 clones listed, about 96% are singletons. The sorted conventional CD4 T cells were gated as CD4+CD127+. The sample consisted of CD4+CD127+ conventional T cells sorted from PBMCs. These receptors were obtained from a human donor in good health.

The rearrangement links TRBV19 to TRBJ1-2; TRBD1 matches at 10 bases. The CDR3 is made up of 15 amino acids. The J segment lost 1 base and the V segment lost 4 bases, leaving 3 bases of the junction unmatched. Germline V gene lookup returns CDR1 LNHDA and CDR2 SQIVND (reference sequence). CDR3 sequence: CASSKGDRGNYGYTF. The CDR3 bases are TGTGCCAGTAGTAAAGGGGACAGGGGTAACTATGGCTACACCTTC.

This clone came up once. J is TRBJ1-6 and V is TRBV5-4; tentative D call: TRBD1 (5 bases). This CDR3 contains 16 residues. Germline CDR1 reads SGHNT; CDR2 reads YYREEE (reference sequence). V was clipped by 0 bases and J by 6 bases, with 13 bases between them. DNA of the CDR3: TGTGCCAGCAGCTTGGACTCGGGGACCATTAATTCACCCCTCCACTTT. It encodes CASSLDSGTINSPLHF. Based on the CDR3 plus reference TRBV5-4 and TRBJ1-6, the full variable domain is ETGVTQSPTHLIKTRGQQVTLRCSSQSGHNTVSWYQQALGQGPQFIFQYYREEENGRGNFPPRFSGLQFPNYSSELNVNALELDDSALYLCASSLDSGTINSPLHFGNGTRLTVT.

CDR3 coding DNA: TGCGCCAGCAGCTTGGGAACTAGCGGCTACAATGAGCAGTTCTTC. As protein: CASSLGTSGYNEQFF. The chain employs TRBV5-1 and TRBJ2-1, with TRBD2 matching over 8 bases. The V segment lost 0 bases and the J segment 3 bases; nucleotides outside the gene matches: 2. Germline CDR1 and CDR2: SGHRS and YFSETQ. This CDR3 region has 15 residues.

CDR3 DNA: TGTGCCAGCACCCAGGGGACCTACGAGCAGTACTTC. Translating gives CASTQGTYEQYF. V gene TRBV28 combines with J gene TRBJ2-7; maybe TRBD1 (6 bases). The germline V gene encodes CDR1 MDHEN and CDR2 SYDVKM. Between the trimmed V and J ends, which lost 7 bases and 2 bases, there was a span of 9 bases. The CDR3 runs 12 residues.

V gene TRBV11-3 combines with J gene TRBJ2-1; the D call may be TRBD1 or TRBD2 (5 bases each). This CDR3 comprises 15 residues. The V gene's germline CDR1 is SGHNT and CDR2 YENEEA. The V gene lost 5 bases and the J gene lost 3 bases, with 14 bases spanning the gap. CDR3 bases: TGTGCCAGCAGCCCCGGGGCAGCATTCTACAATGAGCAGTTCTTC. Translation gives CASSPGAAFYNEQFF.

The chain couples TRBV30 to TRBJ2-1, with 10 bases lining up with TRBD1. With 4 bases clipped from V and 5 bases from J, the junction kept 5 bases outside the gene matches. This CDR3 has 14 amino acids. Germline CDR1 and CDR2: GTSNPN and SVGIG (reference sequence). This CDR3 reads CAWTPGTGDNEQFF. The CDR3 DNA sequence: TGTGCCTGGACTCCCGGGACAGGGGACAATGAGCAGTTCTTC.

In its sample, this clone was seen a few times. The chain links TRBV5-1 to TRBJ2-2, with TRBD1 identical over 8 bases. With 0 bases clipped from V and 5 bases from J, the junction kept 3 bases outside the gene matches. Germline loops: CDR1 SGHRS, CDR2 YFSETQ. The CDR3 is 15 residues long. CDR3 coding DNA: TGCGCCAGCAGCTTGGGGCAGGGGGCGACCGGGGAGCTGTTTTTT. Its protein is CASSLGQGATGELFF.

This clone has a single count. The chain employs TRBV2 and TRBJ1-1; D unclear. Germline V gene sequence: CDR1 SNHLY, CDR2 FYNNEI. V shed 10 bases and J shed 1 base, with 16 bases lying between them. The CDR3 covers 14 residues. In nucleotides, the CDR3 is TGTGCCACCCTCCTTAAGTTAGAGAACACTGAAGCTTTCTTT. Translated, it gives CATLLKLENTEAFF.

The chain couples TRBV7-2 to TRBJ2-3; 8 bases align to TRBD1. Germline V gene lookup returns CDR1 SGHTA and CDR2 FQGNSA. CDR3 length: 15 amino acids. Trimming at V came to 5 bases and at J to 4 bases, leaving 8 bases not matched to a gene. The CDR3 reads CASSRVQGGPDTQYF. CDR3 bases: TGTGCCAGCAGCCGCGTACAGGGGGGCCCAGATACGCAGTATTTT.

This clone showed up just a few times. In DNA form, the CDR3 reads TGTGCCAGCAGCGTAGGGCAGTCAGCTCAGCCCCAGCATTTT. It translates to CASSVGQSAQPQHF. The chain employs TRBV9 and TRBJ1-5; D is unclear. V lost 0 bases and J 6 bases, leaving 10 bases between the germline ends. Germline assignment: CDR1 SGDLS and CDR2 YYNGEE. CDR3 length: 14 residues.

The V and J genes are TRBV20-1 and TRBJ1-1; possible D gene TRBD1, 5 bases. This CDR3 is 11 amino acids long. Germline V gene data show CDR1 as DFQATT and CDR2 as SNEGSKA (reference sequence). Trimming took off 3 bases at V and 5 bases at J, with 7 bases between the two ends. The CDR3 protein is CSARGVTEAFF. In nucleotides, the CDR3 is TGCAGTGCTAGGGGGGTAACTGAAGCTTTCTTT.

CDR3 in amino acids: CASSSDPNTGELFF. The CDR3 bases are TGTGCCAGCAGCTCAGACCCGAACACCGGGGAGCTGTTTTTT. The chain combines TRBV9 with TRBJ2-2; D is uncertain. In germline, CDR1 is SGDLS, CDR2 YYNGEE. Trimming removed 4 bases at V and 0 bases at J, with 7 bases between. The CDR3 loop spans 14 amino acids.

The V call is TRBV5-1, the J call TRBJ1-5; no clear D gene. Between the trimmed V and J ends, which lost 1 base and 7 bases, there was a span of 12 bases. CDR1 and CDR2 from the germline V gene are SGHRS and YFSETQ. The CDR3 is 14 residues long. As DNA, the CDR3 is TGCGCCAGCAGCTTGTCGGGCGCGCACCAGCCCCAGCATTTT. As protein: CASSLSGAHQPQHF. Combining the CDR3 with reference TRBV5-1 and TRBJ1-5 gives the whole variable domain KAGVTQTPRYLIKTRGQQVTLSCSPISGHRSVSWYQQTPGQGLQFLFEYFSETQRNKGNFPGRFSGRQFSNSRSEMNVSTLELGDSALYLCASSLSGAHQPQHFGDGTRLSIL.

V gene TRBV5-1 combines with J gene TRBJ2-7; 8 positions match TRBD2. Germline CDR1 reads SGHRS; CDR2 reads YFSETQ. This CDR3 has 13 residues. Trimming removed 2 bases from V and 4 bases from J; junction bases left unmatched: 2. CDR3 coding DNA: TGCGCCAGCAGCTTCGGGGGGGCTTACGAGCAGTACTTC. Its protein product is CASSFGGAYEQYF.

The chain couples TRBV18 to TRBJ2-7; 8 positions agree with TRBD1. Germline CDR1 and CDR2: KGHSH and LQKENI. The CDR3 contains 13 residues. J was trimmed by 5 bases and V by 6 bases; bases with no gene match: 6. CDR3 sequence (DNA): TGTGCCAGCTCCTCGGGACAGGAGAACGAGCAGTACTTC. Translation gives CASSSGQENEQYF.

The genes are TRBV5-6 and TRBJ1-2; TRBD1 matches 7 bases. J gave up 5 bases and V 2 bases, and 6 bases lay outside the gene matches. Germline V lookup: CDR1 SGHDT, CDR2 YYEEEE. This CDR3 has 14 amino acids. As DNA, the CDR3 is TGTGCCAGCAGCTTCCGGGACAGCCTTTATGGCTACACCTTC. Amino acid sequence: CASSFRDSLYGYTF.

The chain uses TRBV4-3 and TRBJ2-2, with D unresolved. CDR1 is LGHNA, CDR2 YSLEER, per germline. The CDR3 spans 13 residues. V was shortened by 0 bases and J by 7 bases, with 6 bases between the two germline ends. The CDR3 protein is CASSQEWNGELFF. The CDR3 coding sequence is TGCGCCAGCAGCCAAGAGTGGAACGGGGAGCTGTTTTTT.

The genes are TRBV5-4 and TRBJ2-7; D may be TRBD2 (7 bases). The CDR3 length is 15 residues. Looked up from germline, CDR1 is SGHNT and CDR2 is YYREEE (reference sequence). The V gene lost 4 bases and the J gene lost 2 bases, with 16 bases spanning the gap. The CDR3 sequence is CASSPSSGGTYEQYF. The CDR3, as DNA: TGTGCCAGCAGCCCCTCCTCGGGGGGCACCTACGAGCAGTACTTC. Filled out from reference TRBV5-4 and TRBJ2-7, the complete variable domain reads ETGVTQSPTHLIKTRGQQVTLRCSSQSGHNTVSWYQQALGQGPQFIFQYYREEENGRGNFPPRFSGLQFPNYSSELNVNALELDDSALYLCASSPSSGGTYEQYFGPGTRLTVT.

The V gene is TRBV5-1, the J gene TRBJ2-1; 12 bases map to TRBD2. Germline assignment: CDR1 SGHRS and CDR2 YFSETQ. V gave up 5 bases and J gave up 8 bases; unmatched junction bases: 8. This CDR3 region has 15 residues. As DNA, the CDR3 is TGCGCCAGCAGACGAATACTAGCGGGGGGTGATGAGCAGTTCTTC. Its translation: CASRRILAGGDEQFF.

This clone appeared once. J is TRBJ2-1 and V is TRBV5-1; D ambiguous. V lost 5 bases and J 2 bases, leaving 8 bases between the germline ends. Germline loops: CDR1 SGHRS, CDR2 YFSETQ. CDR3 length: 13 residues. CDR3 DNA: TGCGCCAGCAGAGAAATAACCTACAATGAGCAGTTCTTC. It is translated as CASREITYNEQFF. Together with reference TRBV5-1 and TRBJ2-1, the CDR3 gives the full variable domain: KAGVTQTPRYLIKTRGQQVTLSCSPISGHRSVSWYQQTPGQGLQFLFEYFSETQRNKGNFPGRFSGRQFSNSRSEMNVSTLELGDSALYLCASREITYNEQFFGPGTRLTVL.

The rearrangement links TRBV19 to TRBJ2-3; 9 nucleotides line up with TRBD2. V lost 6 bases and J lost 5; bases outside the gene matches: 12. The CDR3 contains 16 residues. Per the germline V gene, CDR1 is LNHDA and CDR2 is SQIVND (reference sequence). The CDR3 reads CASSTASSGVGDTQYF. The CDR3 bases are TGTGCCAGTAGCACCGCGTCTAGCGGGGTGGGAGATACGCAGTATTTT.

This sequence joins TRBV7-9 and TRBJ2-7, with 7 bases lining up with TRBD2. Germline V gene sequence: CDR1 SEHNR, CDR2 FQNEAQ (reference sequence). CDR3 length: 16 amino acids. V was clipped by 3 bases and J by 3 bases; unmatched bases: 11. In nucleotides, the CDR3 is TGTGCCAGCAGCTTGGGTGGCGGGGGAGTCAACTACGAGCAGTACTTC. The encoded protein is CASSLGGGGVNYEQYF.

This chain joins TRBV9 and TRBJ2-3; 9 bases fit TRBD2. The germline V gene encodes CDR1 SGDLS and CDR2 YYNGEE. The V and J ends lost 0 bases and 5 bases, in that order; junction bases with no gene match: 10. The CDR3 sequence is 17 residues long. The chain's CDR3 is CASSVGRRGGAIDTQYF. Here the CDR3 DNA reads TGTGCCAGCAGCGTAGGGCGGCGCGGGGGGGCCATAGATACGCAGTATTTT.

The chain recombines TRBV7-9 with TRBJ1-1; D is undetermined. V lost 3 bases and J lost 5, with 10 bases in between. This CDR3 region has 13 residues. Germline-derived CDR1 and CDR2 are SEHNR and FQNEAQ (reference sequence). The CDR3 coding sequence is TGTGCCAGCAGCTTCTCCCCGGAAACTGAAGCTTTCTTT. This translates into CASSFSPETEAFF.

This chain links TRBV18 with TRBJ2-2; the D is unclear. Germline-derived CDR1 and CDR2 are KGHSH and LQKENI. The V gene lost 3 bases and the J gene lost 7 bases, with 3 bases spanning the gap. The CDR3 contains 11 residues. The CDR3 region is CASSPSGELFF. In DNA form, the CDR3 reads TGTGCCAGCTCACCTAGCGGGGAGCTGTTTTTT.

The chain uses TRBV7-2 and TRBJ2-7; D not resolved. This CDR3 is built from 14 residues. Trimming left V 5 bases short and J 0 bases short, with 11 bases between. Germline V gene sequence: CDR1 SGHTA, CDR2 FQGNSA. CDR3 sequence (DNA): TGTGCCAGCAGCGTTGGTTGGAGCTCCTACGAGCAGTACTTC. Its protein is CASSVGWSSYEQYF.

Concerning this clone itself: The same CDR3 can be traced to other DNA sequences in this sample. The chain has TRBV5-1 and TRBJ1-5; TRBD1 is a possible D gene (6 bases). Germline V gene data show CDR1 as SGHRS and CDR2 as YFSETQ. Between the trimmed V and J ends, which lost 0 bases and 4 bases, there was a span of 11 bases. The CDR3 contains 15 residues. The CDR3 nucleotides read TGCGCCAGCAGCTTGGGGGGGCAGGGGAATCAGCCCCAGCATTTT. It specifies CASSLGGQGNQPQHF. Using reference TRBV5-1 and TRBJ1-5 for the parts outside the CDR3, the full variable domain is KAGVTQTPRYLIKTRGQQVTLSCSPISGHRSVSWYQQTPGQGLQFLFEYFSETQRNKGNFPGRFSGRQFSNSRSEMNVSTLELGDSALYLCASSLGGQGNQPQHFGDGTRLSIL.

The gene calls are TRBV15 and TRBJ1-1; D ambiguous. CDR3 length equals 15 residues. Germline CDR1 reads LNHNV; CDR2 reads YYDKDF (reference sequence). V was cut by 0 bases and J by 5 bases, with 13 bases left in between. The CDR3 is CATSRDRREYTEAFF. The CDR3 nucleotides read TGTGCCACCAGCAGAGATCGGCGGGAATATACTGAAGCTTTCTTT.

The V and J genes are TRBV6-5 and TRBJ1-1; D unclear. Trimming pared 8 bases from V and 5 bases from J, leaving 12 bases between. Germline V gene sequence: CDR1 MNHEY, CDR2 SVGAGI. The CDR3 consists of 12 residues. The CDR3 protein is CASSRSGTEAFF. The CDR3 bases are TGTGCCAGCTCTCGGTCCGGGACTGAAGCTTTCTTT.